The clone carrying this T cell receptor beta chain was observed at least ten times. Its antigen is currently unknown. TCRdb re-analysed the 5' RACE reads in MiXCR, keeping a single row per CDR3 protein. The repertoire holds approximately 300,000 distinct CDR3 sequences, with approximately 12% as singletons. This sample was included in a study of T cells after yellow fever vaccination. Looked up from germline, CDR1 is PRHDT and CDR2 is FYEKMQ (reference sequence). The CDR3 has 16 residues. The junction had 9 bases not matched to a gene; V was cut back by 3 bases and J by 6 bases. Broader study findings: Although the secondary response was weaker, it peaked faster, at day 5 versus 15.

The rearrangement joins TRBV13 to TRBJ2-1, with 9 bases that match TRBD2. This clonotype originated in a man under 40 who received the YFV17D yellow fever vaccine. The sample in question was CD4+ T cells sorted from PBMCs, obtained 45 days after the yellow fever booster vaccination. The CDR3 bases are TGTGCCAGCAGCTTCTTAGGTCGGCGGGAGGGCAATGAGCAGTTCTTC. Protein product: CASSFLGRREGNEQFF.